One and the same sample provided the 15 T cell receptor beta chains below, sequenced in a study of T cells expressing NK-cell markers. TCRdb reprocessed the 5' RACE reads and reports one entry per CDR3 protein, with no DNA. This sample's clone table lists 400,000 to 550,000 distinct CDR3 sequences. The sample consisted of blood T cells: a sorted CD56 or NKG2C T cell subset, CD4+ or CD8+ T cells, or bulk PBMC T cells (not recorded which). These receptors originate from a woman between 18 and 75 years old in good health.

This rearrangement joins TRBV7-9 to TRBJ1-6; TCRdb designates TRBD1, a call that cannot be tested without DNA. The germline V gene encodes CDR1 SEHNR and CDR2 FQNEAQ (reference sequence). The CDR3 consists of 15 residues. CDR3 sequence: CASSSDRDRNSPLHF.

The chain uses TRBV6-1 and TRBJ1-1. Germline CDR1 and CDR2: MNHNS and SASEGT. This CDR3 has 14 amino acids. CDR3 residues: CASSRARGKAEAFF.

The chain combines TRBV20-1 with TRBJ1-5; TCRdb designates TRBD1, a call that cannot be tested without DNA. The CDR3 extends over 14 amino acids. The germline gives CDR1 DFQATT, CDR2 SNEGSKA (reference sequence). The CDR3 reads CSASYLRGRQPQHF.

The V and J genes are TRBV7-6 and TRBJ2-1; TCRdb picks TRBD2, but there is no DNA to check that call. Germline-derived CDR1 and CDR2 are SGHVS and FNYEAQ. The CDR3 is made up of 14 amino acids. CDR3 protein: CASSPLPTYNEQFF.

The chain joins TRBV29-1 to TRBJ1-2. This CDR3 region has 11 residues. CDR1 SQVTM and CDR2 ANQGSEA come from the germline V gene. The chain's CDR3 is CSVTWGGGYTF.

This rearrangement joins TRBV7-3 to TRBJ2-3; TCRdb lists TRBD1, though no DNA is available to test this call. Germline V gene lookup returns CDR1 SGHTA and CDR2 FQGTGA. This CDR3 is 16 amino acids long. CDR3 in amino acids: CASSLDRTGSTDTQYF.

J is TRBJ1-1 and V is TRBV15. Germline CDR1 is LNHNV and CDR2 is YYDKDF (reference sequence). The CDR3 is 13 amino acids. The CDR3 region is CATSRVQVTEAFF.

The CDR3 sequence: CASRSGTSGIPPTDTQYF. V is TRBV7-6 and J is TRBJ2-3; absent DNA, TCRdb's TRBD2 call cannot be checked. CDR1 and CDR2 from the germline V gene are SGHVS and FNYEAQ. There are 18 residues in the CDR3.

The genes are TRBV29-1 and TRBJ2-3; TCRdb picks TRBD1, but there is no DNA to check that call. This CDR3 region has 17 residues. Germline assignment: CDR1 SQVTM and CDR2 ANQGSEA. CDR3: CSVDGGLRDRYTDTQYF.

The J gene is TRBJ1-5, the V gene TRBV15; TCRdb returns TRBD1, unconfirmable since there is no DNA. This CDR3 is built from 18 residues. CDR1 is LNHNV and CDR2 is YYDKDF in the germline V gene (reference sequence). Here the CDR3 reads CATSRDQRTGHSNQPQHF. The full variable domain, with the rest looked up from reference TRBV15 and TRBJ1-5, is DAMVIQNPRYQVTQFGKPVTLSCSQTLNHNVMYWYQQKSSQAPKLLFHYYDKDFNNEADTPDNFQSRRPNTSFCFLDIRSPGLGDTAMYLCATSRDQRTGHSNQPQHFGDGTRLSIL.

The chain links TRBV29-1 to TRBJ2-7; absent DNA, TCRdb's TRBD1 call cannot be checked. This CDR3 is 12 amino acids long. From germline, CDR1 is SQVTM and CDR2 ANQGSEA. The CDR3 loop is CSAGQRGYEQYF.

The chain links TRBV30 to TRBJ2-3; TCRdb's D call of TRBD2 is untestable without DNA. This CDR3 is built from 16 residues. Looked up from germline, CDR1 is GTSNPN and CDR2 is SVGIG (reference sequence). CDR3 amino acids: CAWSASGRTGSDTQYF.

The V and J genes are TRBV27 and TRBJ2-3; the D gene TCRdb calls, TRBD1, cannot be checked with no DNA. CDR3 size: 12 residues. Germline values: CDR1 MNHEY, CDR2 SMNVEV (reference sequence). The CDR3 loop reads CASSKTGTGVYF.

This chain uses TRBV20-1 with TRBJ1-5; the D gene TCRdb calls, TRBD1, cannot be checked with no DNA. The CDR3 spans 14 residues. The V gene's germline CDR1 is DFQATT and CDR2 SNEGSKA (reference sequence). The CDR3 loop reads CSARDSGGQEPQHF.

J is TRBJ1-2 and V is TRBV6-2 or TRBV6-3; lacking DNA, the TRBD1 call made by TCRdb goes unchecked. CDR3 length: 17 residues. Germline V lookup: CDR1 MNHEY, CDR2 SVGEGT. The CDR3 region is CASSPFQPQGWNYGYTF.